The rows below give T cell receptor beta chains drawn from one sample of a study of cytomegalovirus exposure and HLA in healthy donors. The method was immunoSEQ multiplex PCR; TCRdb's version includes in-frame clones alone and lacks a portion of them. The table lists approximately 160,000 clones, around 80% of them singletons. The material sequenced was PBMCs. These receptors were collected from a human donor in good health. The CDR3 runs from the conserved cysteine through the conserved F or W.

v_gene	j_gene	CDR3aa
TRBV5-5	TRBJ2-3	CASSLGGLVWTDTQYF
TRBV19	TRBJ1-5	CASSIFFGGWSNQPQHF
TRBV6-6	TRBJ2-7	CASSRAGSSYEQYF
TRBV13	TRBJ2-3	CASSLFSDRGITDTQYF
TRBV20-1	TRBJ1-1	CSAGTSTEAFF
TRBV6-6	TRBJ1-5	CASRYRTESNQPQHF
TRBV12-5	TRBJ2-5	CASGSPYSGLRETQYF
TRBV19	TRBJ1-3	CASSIARDSFSGNTIYF
TRBV25-1	TRBJ2-5	CASSEWGEETQYF
TRBV6-6	TRBJ2-3	CASSSGRGIGTDTQYF
TRBV15	TRBJ1-4	CATSPYGTNEKLFF
TRBV5-1	TRBJ1-5	CASSFDGTGGSQPQHF
TRBV27	TRBJ2-6	CASSHSMDILSGANVLTF
TRBV6-6	TRBJ2-3	CASSRSGDTDTQYF
TRBV14	TRBJ2-1	CASSQARTGAASLKFF
TRBV9	TRBJ1-2	CASSVGGAGYGYTF
TRBV4-2	TRBJ2-5	CASSPGTGGSVETQYF
TRBV28	TRBJ1-6	CASSPRQGANSPLHF
TRBV29-1	TRBJ2-5	CSALLAGAPPAQYF
TRBV4-1	TRBJ2-1	CASSQLAGGPNEQFF
TRBV9	TRBJ2-7	CASSAGLAGTYEQYF
TRBV4-3	TRBJ2-7	CASSQDRAYEQYF
TRBV5-6	TRBJ1-1	CASSRTRAEAFF
TRBV11-2	TRBJ2-3	CATVGGGPSSTDTQYF
TRBV19	TRBJ2-1	CASSPGLAGGFSYNEQFF
TRBV7-2	TRBJ2-2	CASSSQRRGNTGELFF
TRBV9	TRBJ2-3	CASNRYGQGATDTQYF
TRBV5-6	TRBJ1-5	CASSSLNTGGQPQHF
TRBV20-1	TRBJ2-7	CSARDYTEQYF
TRBV19	TRBJ1-5	CASSSTGPDQPQHF
TRBV25-1	TRBJ1-1	CASSDMNTEAFF
TRBV2	TRBJ1-1	CASSAYLRNTEAFF
TRBV7-3	TRBJ2-7	CASSSRQDVSYEQYF
TRBV10-1	TRBJ2-5	CASSDAGAGETQYF
TRBV6-5	TRBJ1-2	CASGGREVSGYTF
TRBV9	TRBJ2-3	CASSVLRGGNTDTQYF
TRBV7-2	TRBJ1-2	CASSLEAAYYGYTF
TRBV27	TRBJ2-7	CASSLFAGFRYEQYF
TRBV7-2	TRBJ2-7	CASSLGGTDPYEQYF
TRBV10-2	TRBJ1-2	CASSDRNLGYGYTF
TRBV7-8	TRBJ1-4	CASSLVDTNEKLFF
TRBV9	TRBJ2-1	CASSATGFSYNEQFF
TRBV7-9	TRBJ2-7	CASSLGQGSSYEQYF
TRBV9	TRBJ2-3	CASSVGLAGSDTQYF
TRBV5-1	TRBJ2-1	CASSHQGLYEQFF
TRBV7-2	TRBJ1-4	CASSKDRGLEKLFF
TRBV2	NA	CAGRDRGNEQYF
TRBV27	TRBJ2-5	CASSFQGLKETQYF
TRBV28	TRBJ2-2	CASSPDRGLTGELFF
TRBV7-9	TRBJ1-2	CASSLDGDRRGYTF
TRBV5-1	TRBJ2-1	CASGKQYNEQFF
TRBV2	TRBJ1-6	CASSEGQGRYNSPLHF
TRBV7-9	TRBJ2-7	CASSSGGVAGGLSYEQYF
TRBV9	TRBJ1-5	CASSGQGANQPQHF
TRBV7-3	TRBJ1-6	CASSAGNNSPLHF
TRBV4-1	TRBJ1-2	CASSQETANYGYTF
TRBV5-4	TRBJ2-1	CASSLRDTDNEQFF
TRBV19	TRBJ2-3	CASSPRVAGGRQDTQYF
TRBV4-1	TRBJ2-6	CASSQVGQVLSGANVLTF
TRBV4-1	TRBJ2-3	CASSQDRGHTDTQYF